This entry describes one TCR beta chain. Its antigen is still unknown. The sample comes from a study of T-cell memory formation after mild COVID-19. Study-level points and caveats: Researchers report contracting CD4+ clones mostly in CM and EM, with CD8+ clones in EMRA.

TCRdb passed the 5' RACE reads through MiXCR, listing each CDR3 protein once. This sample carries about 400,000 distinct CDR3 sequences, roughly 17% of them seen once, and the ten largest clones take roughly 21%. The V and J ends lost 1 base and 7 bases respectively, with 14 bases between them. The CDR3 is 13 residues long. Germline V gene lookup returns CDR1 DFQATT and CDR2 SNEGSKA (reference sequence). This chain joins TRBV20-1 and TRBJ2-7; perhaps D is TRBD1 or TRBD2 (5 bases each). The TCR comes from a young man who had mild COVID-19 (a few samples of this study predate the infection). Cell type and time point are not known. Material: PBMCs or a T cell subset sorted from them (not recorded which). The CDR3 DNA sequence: TGCAGTGCTAGAGCCGGAGGATACAGGGAGCAGTACTTC. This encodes CSARAGGYREQYF.